This T cell receptor (beta chain) was retrieved from a study of response to subunit inactivated influenza vaccine. The germline V gene encodes CDR1 MNHEY and CDR2 SVGAGI. This CDR3 comprises 15 residues. V lost 4 bases, J lost 7 bases, and 19 bases lay in between. Turning to this clonotype: Its antigen remains unidentified.

TCRdb used MiXCR to reprocess the RT-PCR reads, holding one entry per CDR3 protein. Of a few hundred thousand distinct CDR3 sequences in the sample, about 20% were seen once. Notes on the study in general: After each seasonal influenza vaccination, few new T cells are recruited, the authors suggested.

This chain links TRBV6-5 with TRBJ1-1; D perhaps matches TRBD1 (6 bases). The sequence came from a man aged 45-69 years who received an inactivated influenza vaccine. The source material was PBMCs from blood, sampled less than 22 months after vaccination. As DNA, the CDR3 is TGTGCCAGCAGTTCGGGAAAAGGGGGGTTAAGTGAAGCTTTCTTT. It specifies CASSSGKGGLSEAFF.